Listed below are T cell receptor beta chains from one sample, sequenced in a study of CD8 T cells in Susac syndrome. TCRdb reanalysed the immunoSEQ multiplex PCR reads using MiXCR and keeps one entry per CDR3 protein. The table records roughly 80,000 distinct CDR3 sequences, roughly 94% of them present only once. Material: CD8+ T cells from PBMCs. These receptors all come from a human donor in good health. CDR3s include the opening cysteine and the closing phenylalanine or tryptophan. The order of the fields is J gene, clone size, V gene, CDR3 protein. Not all rows give a size; the values are once, few, many and, for expanded clones, a class.

>TRBJ2-3|.|TRBV4-2
CASSHSGGGITDTQYF
>TRBJ2-1|.|TRBV29-1
CSVGGLAGDYNEQFF
>TRBJ2-5|.|TRBV14
CASSQDGRPETQYF
>TRBJ1-4|.|TRBV27
CASSLRRAGLGENEKLFF
>TRBJ1-1|once|TRBV14
CASSQDRLYEAFF
>TRBJ2-7|.|TRBV7-9
CASSLRTSGVREQYF
>TRBJ2-1|.|TRBV29-1
CSVDPSGSYNEQFF
>TRBJ1-1|.|TRBV6-6
CASTPRTFF
>TRBJ1-1|.|TRBV7-9
CASSPSVRIDTEAFF
>TRBJ1-1|.|TRBV27
CASSGQGKPEAFF
>TRBJ1-2|.|TRBV20-1
CSAIGTEHSYGYTF
>TRBJ2-1|.|TRBV9
CASSVVGLVGNEQFF
>TRBJ2-1|.|TRBV4-2
CASSQEDTRLAANNEQFF
>TRBJ1-2|.|TRBV7-9
CASSLTRGRQKANYGYTF
>TRBJ1-2|once|TRBV6-5
CAIRTGGDYGYTF
>TRBJ2-4|once|TRBV5-1
CASSLEPESFIQYF
>TRBJ2-5|.|TRBV13
CASSSGGTQKTQYF
>TRBJ1-1|.|TRBV27
CASSLRGYNTEAFF
>TRBJ2-7|few|TRBV29-1
CSVGGFYEQYF